A single sample is the source of the 15 T cell receptor beta chains below, sequenced in a study of blood T cells in healthy people across ages. Primed by a sample-barcoded 5' primer and a J-beta primer mix, a second PCR proceeded for about 7 to 12 cycles. In TCRdb, the 5' RACE reads were re-called with MiXCR into one record per CDR3 protein. This repertoire shows 500,000 to 700,000 distinct CDR3 sequences, about 30% found once; its top ten account for about 15%. The sample comprised blood. All receptors come from a woman over 75 in good health.

The table lists this clonotype with many counts. This chain joins TRBV30 and TRBJ2-7, with TRBD2 as a possible D gene (5 bases). The CDR3 is 12 residues long. Germline assignment: CDR1 GTSNPN and CDR2 SVGIG (reference sequence). The germline V and J ends were trimmed by 0 bases and 4 bases, with 7 bases remaining between them. The DNA for the CDR3 is TGTGCCTGGAGTGTACTAGATTACGAGCAGTACTTC. Encoded protein: CAWSVLDYEQYF.

Comments on this clonotype: One base away lies a much larger clone, so this may be a sequencing read error. The genes are TRBV5-1 and TRBJ2-1, with unresolved D. CDR1 is SGHRS and CDR2 is YFSETQ in the germline V gene. The CDR3 has 13 amino acids. Trimming stripped 0 bases from V and 8 bases from J, with 9 bases between. In DNA, the CDR3 is TGCGCCAGCAGCTTGGGCCCCCGCTATGAGCAGTTCTTC. It specifies CASSLGPRYEQFF.

This clonotype was picked up many times. This sequence joins TRBV10-3 and TRBJ2-3, with unresolved D. Germline CDR1 and CDR2: ENHRY and SYGVKD. The CDR3 is 13 residues long. Trimming took 10 bases from V and 2 from J, leaving 13 bases between them. The CDR3 DNA reads TGTGCCAGCCATGAAGGGAACACAGATACGCAGTATTTT. Protein: CASHEGNTDTQYF.

This chain connects TRBV2 to TRBJ2-6, with D possibly being TRBD1 (6 bases). This CDR3 has 17 residues. The V gene's germline CDR1 is SNHLY and CDR2 FYNNEI. V lost 2 bases and J 0 bases, leaving 11 bases between the germline ends. The CDR3 sequence is CASSETKGGSGANVLTF. CDR3 sequence (DNA): TGTGCCAGCAGTGAAACGAAAGGGGGCTCTGGGGCCAACGTCCTGACTTTC.

The table lists this clonotype with many counts. V and J are TRBV6-4 and TRBJ2-1; tentatively, D is TRBD1 or TRBD2 (5 bases each). V lost 2 bases and J 3 bases, leaving 11 bases between the germline ends. The CDR3 loop spans 15 amino acids. In germline, CDR1 is MRHNA, CDR2 SNTAGT. The DNA for the CDR3 is TGTGCCAGCAGTGACGGGGGATCGGACTACAATGAGCAGTTCTTC. As protein: CASSDGGSDYNEQFF.

The chain employs TRBV7-9 and TRBJ1-2; 11 positions match TRBD1. The CDR3 has 15 amino acids. Germline V gene sequence: CDR1 SEHNR, CDR2 FQNEAQ (reference sequence). With 3 bases clipped from V and 4 bases from J, the junction kept 4 bases outside the gene matches. CDR3 in DNA: TGTGCCAGCAGCTTTCCGGGACAGGGGGGCTATGGCTACACCTTC. Encoded protein: CASSFPGQGGYGYTF.

In DNA, the CDR3 is TGTGCCAGCTCACTTACAGGGAAAGGTCTAAGCAATCAGCCCCAGCATTTT. Translated: CASSLTGKGLSNQPQHF. This sequence joins TRBV18 and TRBJ1-5; D may be TRBD1 (6 bases). Germline V lookup: CDR1 KGHSH, CDR2 LQKENI. V lost 4 bases and J 1 base, leaving 17 bases between the germline ends. CDR3 size: 17 residues. Combining the CDR3 with reference TRBV18 and TRBJ1-5 gives the whole variable domain NAGVMQNPRHLVRRRGQEARLRCSPMKGHSHVYWYRQLPEEGLKFMVYLQKENIIDESGMPKERFSAEFPKEGPSILRIQQVVRGDSAAYFCASSLTGKGLSNQPQHFGDGTRLSIL.

Worth noting for this clonotype: Sequence at one end of the junction differs from germline and may be a read error. This chain connects TRBV5-6 to TRBJ1-2, with 10 bases aligning to TRBD1. The germline gives CDR1 SGHDT, CDR2 YYEEEE. The CDR3 sequence is 17 residues long. CDR3 region: CANSSDMRQGARGGYTF. CDR3 DNA: TGTGCCAACAGCTCCGATATGCGACAGGGGGCAAGAGGAGGCTACACCTTC. The complete variable domain, with remaining parts taken from reference TRBV5-6 and TRBJ1-2, reads DAGVTQSPTHLIKTRGQQVTLRCSPKSGHDTVSWYQQALGQGPQFIFQYYEEEERQRGNFPDRFSGHQFPNYSSELNVNALLLGDSALYLCANSSDMRQGARGGYTFGSGTRLTVV.

The V gene is TRBV20-1, the J gene TRBJ2-1; the match to TRBD2 covers 8 bases. The CDR3 contains 18 residues. Germline trimming cut 3 bases from V and 0 bases from J; bases unmatched to any gene: 13. CDR1 and CDR2 (germline): DFQATT, SNEGSKA (reference sequence). The CDR3 loop is CSARAHGGGFSSYNEQFF. As DNA, the CDR3 is TGCAGTGCTAGGGCCCATGGCGGGGGGTTTAGCTCCTACAATGAGCAGTTCTTC.

This clonotype was counted many times. The chain couples TRBV4-1 to TRBJ2-7, with D possibly matching TRBD2 (5 bases). CDR1 and CDR2 from the germline V gene are MGHRA and YSYEKL. The CDR3 consists of 13 residues. V was clipped by 0 bases and J by 5 bases, with 8 bases between them. CDR3 bases: TGCGCCAGCAGCCAAGATCGGGGAAACGAGCAGTACTTC. It is translated as CASSQDRGNEQYF.

This clonotype showed up just a few times. At one end the junction does not follow the germline gene, possibly because of a read error. The chain is built from TRBV18 and TRBJ2-3; D may be TRBD2 (5 bases). Per the germline V gene, CDR1 is KGHSH and CDR2 is LQKENI. This CDR3 spans 15 amino acids. CDR3 sequence reads: CASSPSFASTATQYF. The CDR3 coding sequence is TGTGCCAGCTCACCATCGTTTGCTAGCACAGCTACGCAGTATTTT.

V is TRBV5-1 and J is TRBJ1-6; D ambiguous. Between the trimmed V and J ends, which lost 2 bases and 7 bases, there was a span of 10 bases. This CDR3 region has 14 residues. Germline CDR1 is SGHRS and CDR2 is YFSETQ. The CDR3 loop reads CASSFGPENSPLHF. The CDR3 region has the DNA TGCGCCAGCAGCTTCGGTCCGGAAAATTCACCCCTCCACTTT.

V and J are TRBV7-2 and TRBJ2-4; D may be TRBD2 (5 bases). The DNA end favors TRBJ2-7, so the J call may be wrong. The CDR3 spans 13 residues. Germline V gene sequence: CDR1 SGHTA, CDR2 FQGNSA. The CDR3 loop reads CASSPSRYYEQYF. The CDR3 bases are TGTGCCAGCAGCCCTAGCCGCTACTACGAGCAGTACTTC.

This clonotype showed up many times. The V and J genes are TRBV5-1 and TRBJ1-2, with D unclear. V lost 3 bases and J 0 bases, leaving 9 bases between the germline ends. This CDR3 has 14 residues. Germline V lookup: CDR1 SGHRS, CDR2 YFSETQ. This CDR3 reads CASSSASANYGYTF. The CDR3 region has the DNA TGCGCCAGCAGCTCGGCCTCAGCTAACTATGGCTACACCTTC.

With respect to this clonotype: At one of its ends the junction is not consistent with the germline gene, which may arise from a read error. The chain uses TRBV3-1 and TRBJ1-6, with TRBD1 as a possible D gene (5 bases). The CDR3 sequence is 15 residues long. Germline V CDR1 and CDR2: LGHDT, YNNKEL (reference sequence). The CDR3 sequence is CASGQDKQDNSPLHF. CDR3 DNA: TGTGCCAGCGGCCAAGATAAACAGGATAATTCACCCCTCCACTTT.